The clone carrying this T cell receptor beta chain occurred many times. The cDNA was synthesized by means of template-switch 5'RACE, which was carried out with 10-nucleotide random UMIs. TCRdb independently ran MiXCR on the 5' RACE reads; one entry per CDR3 protein. The sample yields about 10,000 distinct CDR3 sequences, 21% seen once. These data come from a study of neurological immune-mediated disorders. Germline V gives CDR1 LGHNA, CDR2 YNFKEQ. V shed 6 bases and J shed 1 base, with 13 bases lying between them. This CDR3 region has 15 residues. The sample consisted of CD8+ T cells from blood. This chain connects TRBV4-2 to TRBJ1-5; D call uncertain. The receptor was isolated from a woman in her fifties or sixties with HTLV-1-associated myelopathy (HAM/TSP). The CDR3 sequence: CASREGVGSNQPQHF. The CDR3 DNA follows: TGTGCCAGCAGAGAGGGCGTGGGGAGCAATCAGCCCCAGCATTTT.